Below, one TCR beta chain is given with its context. TCRdb passed the RT-PCR reads through MiXCR, listing each CDR3 protein once. The table has over 150,000 distinct CDR3 sequences, approximately 41% seen once. This specimen belongs to a study of patients and donors after allogeneic stem cell transplantation. V lost 5 bases and J 5 bases, leaving 18 bases between the germline ends. The CDR3 length is 15 residues. Germline V gene lookup returns CDR1 MNHEY and CDR2 SMNVEV (reference sequence). V and J are TRBV27 and TRBJ2-5, with D possibly TRBD2 on 6 matching bases. The sequence came from a human donor who was either an allogeneic HSCT recipient or a stem cell or donor lymphocyte infusion donor (not recorded which). It is not recorded whose cells these are; they may come from a transplant donor. Material for sequencing was blood, either unsorted or a sorted T cell fraction (not recorded which). The CDR3 here is CASSPPGLLGETQYF. The CDR3 region has the DNA TGTGCCAGCAGTCCGCCGGGACTCCTAGGGGAGACCCAGTACTTC.